The T cell receptor beta chain under discussion was sequenced for a study of shared clonotypes between healthy human individuals. Study in general: A donor's plate count was three for CD4 naive and three for CD4 memory; CD8 naive had two and CD8 memory one.

Assay used: immunoSEQ multiplex PCR; TCRdb lists only in-frame clones, some missing. The table lists some 2 million clones, about 95% of them singletons. Naivety among CD8 cells was defined by CD45RO negativity and positive CCR7 selection, thereby excluding terminally differentiated effector memory CD45RA+ cells. Source material: naive CD8+ T cells sorted from blood. The source is a man in his late teens or twenties in good health.

The DNA for the CDR3 is TGTGCCAGCAGTTTTACGACAGGAACTCTCTACAATGAGCAGTTCTTC. This encodes CASSFTTGTLYNEQFF. The chain links TRBV27 to TRBJ2-1, with D possibly matching TRBD1 (6 bases). V shed 3 bases and J shed 3 bases, with 15 bases lying between them. CDR3 length equals 16 residues. Germline V gene lookup returns CDR1 MNHEY and CDR2 SMNVEV (reference sequence).